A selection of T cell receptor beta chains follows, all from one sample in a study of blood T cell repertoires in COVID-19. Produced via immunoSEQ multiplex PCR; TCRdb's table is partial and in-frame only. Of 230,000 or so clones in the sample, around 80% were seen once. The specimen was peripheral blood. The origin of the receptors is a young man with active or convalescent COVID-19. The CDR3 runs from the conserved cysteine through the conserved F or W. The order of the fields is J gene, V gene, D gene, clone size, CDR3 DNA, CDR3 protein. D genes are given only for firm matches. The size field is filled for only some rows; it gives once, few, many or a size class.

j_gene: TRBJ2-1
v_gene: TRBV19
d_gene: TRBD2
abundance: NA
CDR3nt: TGTGCCAGCGGGACTAACGGCGGGGAGCAGTTCTTC
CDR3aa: CASGTNGGEQFF

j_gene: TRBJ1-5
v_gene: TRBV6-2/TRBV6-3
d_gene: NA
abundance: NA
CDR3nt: TGTGCCAGCACCCCGACAGGATCGGCCCAGCCCCAGCATTTT
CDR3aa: CASTPTGSAQPQHF

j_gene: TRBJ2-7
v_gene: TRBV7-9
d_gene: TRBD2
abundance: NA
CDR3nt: TGTGCCAGCAGCTTGACTAGCGGGGGGGCCCTCGAGCAGTACTTC
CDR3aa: CASSLTSGGALEQYF

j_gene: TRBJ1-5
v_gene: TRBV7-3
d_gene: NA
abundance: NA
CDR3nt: TGTGCCAGCAGCTTAACGGGACTACAGGGTTTGGGTCAGCCCCAGCATTTT
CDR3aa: CASSLTGLQGLGQPQHF

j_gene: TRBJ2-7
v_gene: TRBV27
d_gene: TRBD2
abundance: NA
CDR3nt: TGTGCCAGCAGTTTCCCCGGGACTAGCGTGGACGAGCAGTACTTC
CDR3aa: CASSFPGTSVDEQYF

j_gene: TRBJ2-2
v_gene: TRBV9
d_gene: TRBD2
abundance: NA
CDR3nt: TGTGCCAGCAGCGTAGACCTAGCGGCCGGGGAGCTGTTTTTT
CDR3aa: CASSVDLAAGELFF

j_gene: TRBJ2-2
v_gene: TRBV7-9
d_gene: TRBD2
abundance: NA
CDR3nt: TGTGCCAGCAGCCCGCGGGAGTACGGTGGCACCGGGGAGCTGTTTTTT
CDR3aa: CASSPREYGGTGELFF

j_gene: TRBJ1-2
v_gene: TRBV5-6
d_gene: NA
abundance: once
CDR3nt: TGTGCCAGCGAGCCCAGCGAGGTCACTAACTATGGCTACACCTTC
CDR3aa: CASEPSEVTNYGYTF

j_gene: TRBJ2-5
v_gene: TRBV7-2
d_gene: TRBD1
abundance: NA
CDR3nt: TGTGCCAGCACCCGGGACAGGCAAGAGACCCAGTACTTC
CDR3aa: CASTRDRQETQYF

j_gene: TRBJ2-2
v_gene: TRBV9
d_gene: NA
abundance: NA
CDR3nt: TGTGCCAGCAGCGTAGGCGGGACAGCGAACACCGGGGAGCTGTTTTTT
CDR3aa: CASSVGGTANTGELFF

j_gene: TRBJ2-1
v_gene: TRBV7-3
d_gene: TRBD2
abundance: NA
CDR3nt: TGTGCCAGCAGCTCCGTAGTCGGGGCGGGAGGCCCCCATGAGCAGTTCTTC
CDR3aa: CASSSVVGAGGPHEQFF

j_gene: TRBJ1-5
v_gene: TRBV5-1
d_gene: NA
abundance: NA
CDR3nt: TGCGCCAGCAGCTTGGATGGGGGGAATCAGCCCCAGCATTTT
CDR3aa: CASSLDGGNQPQHF

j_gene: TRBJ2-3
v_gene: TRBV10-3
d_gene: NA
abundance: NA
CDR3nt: TGTGCCATCAGCCAGTCTTTGCTCAGCACAGATACGCAGTATTTT
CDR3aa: CAISQSLLSTDTQYF

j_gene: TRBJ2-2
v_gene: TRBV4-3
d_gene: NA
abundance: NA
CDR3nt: TGCGCCAGCAGCCAAGATCGGCGGGCGACCGGGGAGCTGTTTTTT
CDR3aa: CASSQDRRATGELFF

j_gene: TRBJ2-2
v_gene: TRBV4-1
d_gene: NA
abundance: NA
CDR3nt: TGCGCCAGCAGCCAATCGGGGAACACCGGGGAGCTGTTTTTT
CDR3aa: CASSQSGNTGELFF

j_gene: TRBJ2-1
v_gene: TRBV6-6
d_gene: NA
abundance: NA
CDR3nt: TGTGCCAGCAGTTACTACGGCGGGAACAACAATGAGCAGTTCTTC
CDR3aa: CASSYYGGNNNEQFF

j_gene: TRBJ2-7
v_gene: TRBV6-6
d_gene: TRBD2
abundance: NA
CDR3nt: TGTGCCAGCAGTACCACCGGGACTAGCGCCTACGAGCAGTACTTC
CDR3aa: CASSTTGTSAYEQYF

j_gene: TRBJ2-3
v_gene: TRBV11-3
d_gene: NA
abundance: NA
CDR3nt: TGTGCCAGCAGCCGGTCCTACACAGATACGCAGTATTTT
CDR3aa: CASSRSYTDTQYF

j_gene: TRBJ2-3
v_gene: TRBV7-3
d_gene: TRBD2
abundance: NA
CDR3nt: TGTGCCAGCAGCTTAATGGTAGCGGGAGGTTCGGATACGCAGTATTTT
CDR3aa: CASSLMVAGGSDTQYF

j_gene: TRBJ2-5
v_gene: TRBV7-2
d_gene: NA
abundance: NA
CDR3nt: TGTGCCAGCAGCTTAGATTGGAGAGGAGGAGAGACCCAGTACTTC
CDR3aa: CASSLDWRGGETQYF

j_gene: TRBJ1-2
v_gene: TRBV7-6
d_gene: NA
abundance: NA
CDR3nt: TGTGCCAGCAGCTTAGGAGGCCTGGCAGGGTATAACTATGGCTACACCTTC
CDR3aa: CASSLGGLAGYNYGYTF

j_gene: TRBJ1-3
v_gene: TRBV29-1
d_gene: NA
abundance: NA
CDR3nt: TGCAGCGGGAGGAGTGGAAACACCATATATTTT
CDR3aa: CSGRSGNTIYF

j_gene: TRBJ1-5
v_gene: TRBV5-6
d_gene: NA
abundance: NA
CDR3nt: TGTGCCAGCAGCATGGTCAGGGAGGGCAATCAGCCCCAGCATTTT
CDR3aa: CASSMVREGNQPQHF

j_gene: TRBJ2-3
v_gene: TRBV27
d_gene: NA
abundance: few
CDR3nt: TGTGCCAGCAGTCCGCTTATTTGGGGAGGAGATACGCAGTATTTT
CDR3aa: CASSPLIWGGDTQYF

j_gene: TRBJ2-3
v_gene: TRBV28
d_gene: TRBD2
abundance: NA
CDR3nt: TGTGCCAGCACCTCGGGACTAGCGGGCCTGGATACGCAGTATTTT
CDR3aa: CASTSGLAGLDTQYF

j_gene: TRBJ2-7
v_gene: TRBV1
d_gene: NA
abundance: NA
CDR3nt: TGCACCAGCAGCCTCCGACTAGCGGTGGCCTACGAGCAGTACTTC
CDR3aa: CTSSLRLAVAYEQYF

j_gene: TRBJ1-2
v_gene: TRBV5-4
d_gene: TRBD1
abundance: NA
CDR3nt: TGTGCCAGCAGCAGAAACCAGGGACAGACAAACTATGGCTACACCTTC
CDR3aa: CASSRNQGQTNYGYTF

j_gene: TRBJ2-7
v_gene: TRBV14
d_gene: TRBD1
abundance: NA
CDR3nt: TGTGCCAGCAGCCAAGACCGACAACAGGGGTCTCCCTCCTACGAGCAGTACTTC
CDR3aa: CASSQDRQQGSPSYEQYF

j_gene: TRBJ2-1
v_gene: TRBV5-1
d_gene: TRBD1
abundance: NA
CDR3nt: TGCGCCAGCAGCACCCGGGACAGGGGGTCTGGTGATGAGCAGTTCTTC
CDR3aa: CASSTRDRGSGDEQFF

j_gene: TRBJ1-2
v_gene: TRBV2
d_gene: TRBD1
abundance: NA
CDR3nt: TGTGCCAGCAGCTCTGGACAGGGGCTACTCTATGGCTACACCTTC
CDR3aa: CASSSGQGLLYGYTF

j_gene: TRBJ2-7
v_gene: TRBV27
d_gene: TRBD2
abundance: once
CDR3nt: TGTGCCAGCAGTCGACTAGCGGGGAGTTACGAGCAGTACTTC
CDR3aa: CASSRLAGSYEQYF

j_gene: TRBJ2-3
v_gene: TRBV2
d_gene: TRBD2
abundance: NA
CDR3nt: TGTGCCAGCAGAGGGACTAGCGGAGACGGAGATACGCAGTATTTT
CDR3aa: CASRGTSGDGDTQYF

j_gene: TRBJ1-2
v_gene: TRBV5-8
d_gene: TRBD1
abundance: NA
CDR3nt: TGTGCCAGCAGGGAGGGACAGGCCTATGGCTACACCTTC
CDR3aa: CASREGQAYGYTF

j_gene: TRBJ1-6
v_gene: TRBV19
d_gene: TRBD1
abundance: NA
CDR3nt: TGTGCCAGTAGTAGTGGGACAGATAATTCACCCCTCCACTTT
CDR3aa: CASSSGTDNSPLHF

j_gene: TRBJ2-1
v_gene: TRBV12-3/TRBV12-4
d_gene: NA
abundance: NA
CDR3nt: TGTGCCAGCAGTTTACTAGAGAGCAATGAGCAGTTCTTC
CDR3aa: CASSLLESNEQFF

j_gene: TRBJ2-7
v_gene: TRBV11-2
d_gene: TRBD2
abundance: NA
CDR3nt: TGTGCCAGCAGCATCCTAGCGGGGCCCATTGTATACGAGCAGTACTTC
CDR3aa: CASSILAGPIVYEQYF

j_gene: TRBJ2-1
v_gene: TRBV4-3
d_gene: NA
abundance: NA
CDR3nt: TGCGCCAGCAGCCCAAGTGAGGGAGGTGAGCAGTTCTTC
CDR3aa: CASSPSEGGEQFF

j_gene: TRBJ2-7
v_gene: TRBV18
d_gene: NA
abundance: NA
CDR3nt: TGTGCCAGCTCACCGGGGAGGCCTCCCTACGAGCAGTACTTC
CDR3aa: CASSPGRPPYEQYF

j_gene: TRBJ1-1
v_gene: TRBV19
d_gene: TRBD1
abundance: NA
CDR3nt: TGTGCCAGTAGGACAGGGGCCGAGAACACTGAAGCTTTCTTT
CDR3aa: CASRTGAENTEAFF

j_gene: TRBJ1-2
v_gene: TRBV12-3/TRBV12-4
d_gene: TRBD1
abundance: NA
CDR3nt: TGTGCCAGCAGTCCTACAGGGGACTATGGCTACACCTTC
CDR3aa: CASSPTGDYGYTF

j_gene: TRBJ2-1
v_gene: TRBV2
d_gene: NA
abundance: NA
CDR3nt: TGTGCCAGCAGTGAGAGGCGGATAGCGGCCGACAATGAGCAGTTCTTC
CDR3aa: CASSERRIAADNEQFF

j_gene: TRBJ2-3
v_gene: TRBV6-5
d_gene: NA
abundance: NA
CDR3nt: TGTGCCAGCACCCTCGGGACAACGCAGTATTTT
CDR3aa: CASTLGTTQYF

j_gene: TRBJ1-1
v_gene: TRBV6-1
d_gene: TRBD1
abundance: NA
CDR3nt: TGTGCCAGCAGTCCAGGGACAGCGAACACTGAAGCTTTCTTT
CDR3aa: CASSPGTANTEAFF

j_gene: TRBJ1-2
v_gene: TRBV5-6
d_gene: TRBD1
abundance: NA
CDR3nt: TGTGCCAGCAGCTTGGGGCCGGGACAGGGTAACTATGGCTACACCTTC
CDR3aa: CASSLGPGQGNYGYTF

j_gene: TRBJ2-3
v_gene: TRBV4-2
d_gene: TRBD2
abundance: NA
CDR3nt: TGTGCCAGCAGCCAAGGGCCGGGACTAGCGGACACAGATACGCAGTATTTT
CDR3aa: CASSQGPGLADTDTQYF

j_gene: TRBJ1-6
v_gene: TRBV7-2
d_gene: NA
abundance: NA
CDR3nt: TGTGCCAGCAGCCATAGAGGTTCACCCCTCCACTTT
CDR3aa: CASSHRGSPLHF

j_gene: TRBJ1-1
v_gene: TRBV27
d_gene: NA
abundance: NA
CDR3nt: TGTGCCAGCAGTTTATCTGGGGTGGGGGGCACTGAAGCTTTCTTT
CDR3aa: CASSLSGVGGTEAFF

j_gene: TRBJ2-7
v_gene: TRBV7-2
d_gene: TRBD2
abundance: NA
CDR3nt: TGTGCCAGCAGCCCGAACCTAGCGGGGGGGCCGCGCGAGCAGTACTTC
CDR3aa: CASSPNLAGGPREQYF

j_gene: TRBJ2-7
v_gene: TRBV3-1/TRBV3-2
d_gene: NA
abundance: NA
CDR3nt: TGTGCCAGCAGCCAAGATCGATCCCTAGATCCGTACTTC
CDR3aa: CASSQDRSLDPYF

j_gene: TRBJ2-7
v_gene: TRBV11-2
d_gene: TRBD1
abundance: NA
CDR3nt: TGTGCCAGCAGCTTCGGGACAGGAACCTACGAGCAGTACTTC
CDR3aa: CASSFGTGTYEQYF

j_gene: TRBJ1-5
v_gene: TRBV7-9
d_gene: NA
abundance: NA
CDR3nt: TGTGCCAGCAGCTCGAACAGTGGGCCCCACCGCAATCAGCCCCAGCATTTT
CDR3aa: CASSSNSGPHRNQPQHF